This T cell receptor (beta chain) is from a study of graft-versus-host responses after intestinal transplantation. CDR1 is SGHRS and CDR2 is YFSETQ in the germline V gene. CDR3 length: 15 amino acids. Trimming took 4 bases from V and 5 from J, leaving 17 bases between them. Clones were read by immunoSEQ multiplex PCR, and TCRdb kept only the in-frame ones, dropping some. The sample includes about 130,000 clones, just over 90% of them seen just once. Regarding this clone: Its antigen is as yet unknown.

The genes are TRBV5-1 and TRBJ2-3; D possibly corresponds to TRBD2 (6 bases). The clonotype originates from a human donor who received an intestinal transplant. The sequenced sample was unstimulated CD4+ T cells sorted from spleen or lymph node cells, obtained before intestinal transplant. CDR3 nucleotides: TGCGCCAGCAGCCGCGCGACGGGACTTCTAGATACGCAGTATTTT. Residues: CASSRATGLLDTQYF.